These 26 T cell receptor beta chains came from one sample sequenced in a study of CD8+ T cells in alopecia areata. Extracted RNA was reverse transcribed into cDNA, the sequencing template. Repertoires were generated with immunoSEQ multiplex PCR, while TCRdb's copy carries only in-frame clones and drops some. Here the sample spans about 150,000 clones, approximately 53% being singletons. The specimen was CD8+ T cells sorted from blood, collected at week 0. These receptors originate from a human donor with alopecia areata.

This clone is a singleton in its sample. The J gene is TRBJ2-5, the V gene TRBV18; D not resolved. The CDR3 spans 12 residues. V lost 0 bases and J lost 4, with 3 bases in between. Germline V CDR1 and CDR2: KGHSH, LQKENI. The DNA for the CDR3 is TGTGCCAGCTCACCACCCCGAGAGACCCAGTACTTC. This sequence encodes CASSPPRETQYF.

The rearrangement uses TRBV4-3 and TRBJ2-7, with D uncertain. The CDR3 spans 11 residues. Trimming took 8 bases from V and 1 from J, leaving 6 bases between them. The germline gives CDR1 LGHNA, CDR2 YSLEER. CDR3 sequence: CASSPSYEQYF. Written as DNA, the CDR3 is TGCGCCAGCTCTCCTTCCTACGAGCAGTACTTC.

This chain joins TRBV2 and TRBJ2-1, with D perhaps matching TRBD1 (6 bases). This CDR3 spans 14 amino acids. V gave up 3 bases and J gave up 7 bases, with 13 bases separating them. The germline V gene encodes CDR1 SNHLY and CDR2 FYNNEI. Here the CDR3 reads CASSDTGILNEQFF. The CDR3 region has the DNA TGTGCCAGCAGTGACACAGGGATCTTGAATGAGCAGTTCTTC.

The chain is built from TRBV11-2 and TRBJ1-4; D remains ambiguous. This CDR3 has 15 amino acids. Looked up from germline, CDR1 is SGHAT and CDR2 is FQNNGV. V lost 2 bases, J lost 8 bases, and 15 bases lay in between. The CDR3 spells CASSLITNSKEKLFF. In DNA form, the CDR3 reads TGTGCCAGCAGCTTAATTACTAATTCGAAAGAAAAACTGTTTTTT.

This clone was observed a handful of times. The gene calls are TRBV10-2 and TRBJ1-1; D uncertain. The germline V gene encodes CDR1 WSHSY and CDR2 SAAADI. The CDR3 contains 12 residues. V was shortened by 4 bases and J by 11 bases, with 14 bases between the two germline ends. The CDR3 sequence: CASSVDGVRAFF. The CDR3 DNA reads TGCGCCAGCAGTGTGGACGGAGTGCGGGCTTTCTTT.

V and J are TRBV4-3 and TRBJ2-4, with 7 bases that match TRBD1. Germline assignment: CDR1 LGHNA and CDR2 YSLEER. The trim removed 4 bases at V and 6 bases at J, leaving 9 bases unmatched. This CDR3 is 15 amino acids long. Here the CDR3 reads CASSRDRAPGNIQYF. The CDR3 region has the DNA TGCGCCAGCAGCCGTGACAGGGCCCCGGGAAACATTCAGTACTTC.

This chain joins TRBV11-2 and TRBJ2-3; D gene uncertain. The CDR3 contains 18 residues. V lost 6 bases and J 3 bases, leaving 25 bases between the germline ends. CDR1 is SGHAT, CDR2 FQNNGV, per germline. This CDR3 is CASRDEPQNLYPTDTQYF. The DNA for the CDR3 is TGTGCCAGCAGGGACGAACCCCAAAACCTTTACCCAACAGATACGCAGTATTTT.

This chain links TRBV2 with TRBJ1-2, with a weak D call TRBD1 (6 bases). The germline V and J ends were trimmed by 2 bases and 7 bases, with 17 bases remaining between them. Germline CDR1 reads SNHLY; CDR2 reads FYNNEI. This CDR3 has 15 residues. The CDR3 reads CASSESQGGAFGYTF. DNA for the CDR3: TGTGCCAGCAGTGAATCACAGGGAGGGGCCTTTGGCTACACCTTC.

The chain combines TRBV30 with TRBJ2-7; D remains unclear. Germline CDR1 GTSNPN, CDR2 SVGIG (reference sequence). The CDR3 is 11 residues long. Trimming removed 0 bases at V and 4 bases at J, with 4 bases between. The chain's CDR3 is CAWSVKYEQYF. The CDR3 nucleotides are TGTGCCTGGAGTGTGAAGTACGAGCAGTACTTC.

Only one count was recorded for this clone. The chain has TRBV11-3 and TRBJ2-1, with D possibly being TRBD1 (5 bases). The CDR3 length is 18 residues. Germline lookup yields CDR1 SGHNT and CDR2 YENEEA. V gave up 3 bases and J gave up 5 bases, with 23 bases separating them. The CDR3 DNA reads TGTGCCAGCAGCTTCGCCGGCCAGACAGCGCGAAGGGACAATGAGCAGTTCTTC. Encoded protein: CASSFAGQTARRDNEQFF.

In DNA, the CDR3 is TGTGCCTGGAGTCGGGGAACAGGCGAGCAGTACTTC. The encoded protein is CAWSRGTGEQYF. The chain recombines TRBV30 with TRBJ2-7; D may match TRBD1 or TRBD2 (5 bases each). Looked up from germline, CDR1 is GTSNPN and CDR2 is SVGIG (reference sequence). V lost 2 bases and J lost 6, with 11 bases in between. This CDR3 is 12 amino acids long. Full variable domain (missing parts from reference TRBV30 and TRBJ2-7): SQTIHQWPATLVQPVGSPLSLECTVEGTSNPNLYWYRQAAGRGLQLLFYSVGIGQISSEVPQNLSASRPQDRQFILSSKKLLLSDSGFYLCAWSRGTGEQYFGPGTRLTVT.

The rearrangement links TRBV9 to TRBJ2-3; TRBD1 or TRBD2 may be the D gene (6 bases each). The CDR3 sequence is 13 residues long. CDR1 is SGDLS, CDR2 YYNGEE, per germline. V was trimmed by 4 bases and J by 5 bases, leaving 11 bases between them. This CDR3 reads CASSRGRVDTQYF. The CDR3 nucleotides read TGTGCCAGCAGCCGGGGGCGGGTAGATACGCAGTATTTT.

The chain couples TRBV9 to TRBJ1-2; TRBD1 might be the D (6 bases). This CDR3 is built from 15 residues. Germline-derived CDR1 and CDR2 are SGDLS and YYNGEE. The ends were cut back, 0 bases at V and 0 bases at J, with 9 bases in the middle. The CDR3 spells CASSVGTAPNYGYTF. The DNA for the CDR3 is TGTGCCAGCAGCGTAGGGACAGCTCCTAACTATGGCTACACCTTC.

This clone was picked up a small number of times. Only one base separates this from a far larger clonotype, so it likely reflects a read error. Additional DNA sequences in this sample encode the identical CDR3. This CDR3 is CASSLIGTGELFF. The CDR3 DNA reads TGTGCCAGCAGCTTAATTGGCACCGGGGAGCTGTTTTTT. The V call is TRBV7-8, the J call TRBJ2-2; D not certain. Per germline, CDR1 SGHVS and CDR2 FQNEAQ. V was shortened by 2 bases and J by 4 bases, with 5 bases between the two germline ends. The CDR3 has 13 amino acids.

The chain couples TRBV7-9 to TRBJ2-3; 7 positions match TRBD1. Germline lookup yields CDR1 SEHNR and CDR2 FQNEAQ (reference sequence). Losses at the gene ends were 5 bases for V and 2 bases for J; bases not matched to a gene: 10. The length of the CDR3 is 16 residues. CDR3 nucleotides: TGTGCCAGCAGCGTCCCTCGACAGGGTAACACAGATACGCAGTATTTT. Encoded protein: CASSVPRQGNTDTQYF.

This chain uses TRBV12-5 with TRBJ2-7, with 9 nucleotides matching TRBD1. J lost 3 bases, V lost 0 bases, and 12 bases had no gene match. CDR1 and CDR2 (germline): LGHNT, FRNRAP. The CDR3 extends over 18 amino acids. The CDR3 loop is CASGLVLSGTGIDYEQYF. As DNA, the CDR3 is TGTGCTAGTGGTTTGGTACTAAGTGGGACAGGGATAGACTACGAGCAGTACTTC.

The chain recombines TRBV7-2 with TRBJ2-7; TRBD1 or TRBD2 may be the D gene (5 bases each). The V and J ends lost 6 bases and 6 bases respectively, with 15 bases between them. CDR3 size: 13 residues. Germline V gene sequence: CDR1 SGHTA, CDR2 FQGNSA. The CDR3 sequence: CASSSGPGREQYF. CDR3 nucleotides: TGTGCCAGCAGTTCGGGACCGGGACGCGAGCAGTACTTC.

The genes are TRBV19 and TRBJ1-2; no clear D. Trimming stripped 1 base from V and 0 bases from J, with 3 bases between. The germline V gene encodes CDR1 LNHDA and CDR2 SQIVND (reference sequence). CDR3 length equals 13 residues. For the CDR3, the DNA is TGTGCCAGTAGTATAGGCACTAACTATGGCTACACCTTC. Its translation is CASSIGTNYGYTF.

This clone was seen ten or more times. The chain employs TRBV7-9 and TRBJ1-4, with no clear D. The CDR3 is made up of 15 amino acids. CDR1 is SEHNR and CDR2 is FQNEAQ in the germline V gene (reference sequence). V was pared by 5 bases and J by 6 bases, with 16 bases between. CDR3 bases: TGTGCCAGCAGCCAAGAGCAGATAACAGATGAAAAACTGTTTTTT. Translating it yields CASSQEQITDEKLFF. The full variable domain, completed using reference TRBV7-9 and TRBJ1-4, is DTGVSQNPRHKITKRGQNVTFRCDPISEHNRLYWYRQTLGQGPEFLTYFQNEAQLEKSRLLSDRFSAERPKGSFSTLEIQRTEQGDSAMYLCASSQEQITDEKLFFGSGTQLSVL.

The rearrangement links TRBV2 to TRBJ1-1; D unclear. The CDR3 has 11 amino acids. Germline loops: CDR1 SNHLY, CDR2 FYNNEI. Trimming shortened V by 3 bases and J by 6 bases, and 5 bases separated the two germline ends. The CDR3 loop is CASSDHSEAFF. CDR3 bases: TGTGCCAGCAGTGACCATTCTGAAGCTTTCTTT.

This clone was detected a few times. This chain links TRBV5-6 with TRBJ2-7, with TRBD2 identical over 7 bases. Germline CDR1 is SGHDT and CDR2 is YYEEEE. V shed 0 bases, J shed 0 bases, and the junction held 3 bases outside the gene matches. CDR3 length equals 15 residues. CDR3 DNA: TGTGCCAGCAGCTTGGTTCGCGGGAGCTCCTACGAGCAGTACTTC. Protein sequence: CASSLVRGSSYEQYF.

This clone was seen only a few times. This chain uses TRBV20-1 with TRBJ1-2; no clear D. This CDR3 has 11 amino acids. V was trimmed by 3 bases and J by 4 bases, leaving 6 bases between them. The germline gives CDR1 DFQATT, CDR2 SNEGSKA (reference sequence). The CDR3 DNA sequence: TGCAGTGCTAGTGTCAGCTATGGCTACACCTTC. This translates into CSASVSYGYTF.

V usage is TRBV23-1 and J usage is TRBJ2-3, with TRBD2 matching 9 bases. TRBV23-1 is recorded as an ORF, its role being uncertain. The CDR3 loop spans 19 amino acids. The trim removed 3 bases at V and 2 bases at J, leaving 15 bases unmatched. The CDR3 region is CASSHGLAGTCRNTDTQYF. The DNA of the CDR3 is TGCGCCAGCAGTCATGGGCTAGCGGGGACATGCCGGAACACAGATACGCAGTATTTT.

The V call is TRBV30, the J call TRBJ1-2; D perhaps matches TRBD1 (6 bases). V lost 0 bases to trimming and J lost 2 bases, with 10 bases between them. Germline-derived CDR1 and CDR2 are GTSNPN and SVGIG (reference sequence). This CDR3 spans 14 amino acids. CDR3 sequence: CAWSVMQGNYGYTF. The DNA of the CDR3 is TGTGCCTGGAGTGTAATGCAGGGGAACTATGGCTACACCTTC.

This clone was seen a few times. The genes are TRBV2 and TRBJ2-5, with 7 bases lining up with TRBD2. After removal of 1 base from V and 5 bases from J, the junction contained 7 bases not matched to a gene. CDR3 length: 15 amino acids. Looked up from germline, CDR1 is SNHLY and CDR2 is FYNNEI. The DNA of the CDR3 is TGTGCCAGCAGTGAAGGGTTGACTAGCTTGGAGACCCAGTACTTC. Protein sequence: CASSEGLTSLETQYF.

This chain links TRBV13 with TRBJ2-7; 8 bases are a match to TRBD2. The CDR3 loop spans 15 amino acids. Germline assignment: CDR1 PRHDT and CDR2 FYEKMQ (reference sequence). V trimming: 5 bases; J trimming: 3 bases; junction bases outside the gene matches: 9. The CDR3 DNA sequence: TGTGCCAGCAGCGCTCTCGGAGCGGGGGTCTACGAGCAGTACTTC. Translation gives CASSALGAGVYEQYF.